The rows below give T cell receptor beta chains drawn from one sample of a study of regulatory T cells in long-lasting Graves disease. From the multiplex PCR reads, TCRdb called clonotypes with MiXCR, one entry per CDR3 protein. The data contain about 560,000 distinct CDR3 sequences, about 16% of them singletons. This same sample was also taken into another study, of T cells in Graves' hyperthyroidism and ophthalmopathy.

This sample comprised peripheral blood mononuclear cells (PBMCs), obtained at new diagnosis, from a patient treated with antithyroid drugs. The receptors here all came from a man aged 18 to 29 with Graves disease. Each CDR3 is given with its conserved first and last residue. The D gene is left open where the match is weak. Clone size, where shown, is once, few, many, or a class for clones that have expanded.

size	V	D	J	DNA	CDR3
.	TRBV4-1	.	TRBJ1-2	TGCGCCAGCAGCCACACCCAGGCCAGGGAGATCAGCTATGGCTACACCTTC	CASSHTQAREISYGYTF
.	TRBV30	.	TRBJ1-2	TGTGCCCATTGGAGTGGGCGGCATGGCTACACCTTC	CAHWSGRHGYTF
.	TRBV6-1	.	TRBJ1-1	TGTGCCAGCAGCCCCCGGGCAGGGCGGAACACTGAAGCTTTCTTT	CASSPRAGRNTEAFF
.	TRBV7-3	TRBD2	TRBJ2-3	TGTGCCAGCAGCCTCGAGGGACTAGCGGGGACAGATACGCAGTATTTT	CASSLEGLAGTDTQYF
.	TRBV7-3	.	TRBJ2-6	TGTGCCAGCAGCTTAACTCCCAGATCAGGAGGGGCCAACGTCCTGACTTTC	CASSLTPRSGGANVLTF
.	TRBV6-1	.	TRBJ2-3	TGTGCCAGCAAAGGCGGCAGCACAGATACGCAGTATTTT	CASKGGSTDTQYF
many	TRBV20-1	.	TRBJ2-5	TGCAGTGCCCAACGGGTGGGCTTTCAAGAGACCCAGTACTTC	CSAQRVGFQETQYF
many	TRBV10-3	.	TRBJ1-5	TGTGCCATCAGTGATTGGGGAAGCAATCAGCCCCAGCATTTT	CAISDWGSNQPQHF
.	TRBV11-1	.	TRBJ2-7	TGTGCCAGCAGCGCCTCGATCTTTGCGCGGGACGGATCCTACGAGCAGTACTTC	CASSASIFARDGSYEQYF
few	TRBV7-6	.	TRBJ2-7	TGTGCCAGCAGGTCCTTAGGACAGGAGCAGTACTTC	CASRSLGQEQYF
.	TRBV6-1	.	TRBJ2-4	TGTGCCAGCGCCCCCGACTACTGGGCCAAAAACATTCAGTACTTC	CASAPDYWAKNIQYF
few	TRBV5-8	TRBD1	TRBJ2-7	TGTGCCAGCAGCTGGGACAGGGCTAACGAGCAGTACTTC	CASSWDRANEQYF
few	TRBV4-2	TRBD2	TRBJ2-5	TGTGCCAGGTCTATCACTGGACTAGCGGGAGAGTCGGAAGAGACCCAGTACTTC	CARSITGLAGESEETQYF
many	TRBV28	.	TRBJ2-3	TGTGCCAGCAGTTTAGGGGCCGAGGTATTCACAGATACGCAGTATTTT	CASSLGAEVFTDTQYF
few	TRBV28	TRBD2	TRBJ2-3	TGTGCCAGCTCAGCGGCGGGAGGGAGCACAGATACGCAGTATTTT	CASSAAGGSTDTQYF
many	TRBV2	.	TRBJ2-7	TGTGCCAGCAACAACGGACAGAACTACGAGCAGTACTTC	CASNNGQNYEQYF
many	TRBV28	.	TRBJ1-1	TGTGCCAGCAGTGTGACAGGTTTAGTAGAGGGTGAAGCTTTCTTT	CASSVTGLVEGEAFF
.	TRBV29-1	.	TRBJ2-3	TGCAGCGCCGAAATCCGGGCCAGAGGCACAGATACGCAGTATTTT	CSAEIRARGTDTQYF
.	TRBV15	.	TRBJ2-4	TGTGCCACCGGGACAACAGGAAACATTCAGTACTTC	CATGTTGNIQYF
many	TRBV7-9	.	TRBJ1-1	TGTGCCAGCAGCCCCCCTTGGGGGCTCGAAGCTTTCTTT	CASSPPWGLEAFF
.	TRBV14	.	TRBJ2-3	TGTGCCAGCAGCCAAGATGAGGCAGTCACAGATACGCAGTATTTT	CASSQDEAVTDTQYF
many	TRBV11-2	TRBD2	TRBJ2-3	TGTGCCAGCAGCCCCCGGGACTACCTTTGGGATACGCAGTATTTT	CASSPRDYLWDTQYF
many	TRBV20-1	TRBD1	TRBJ1-1	TGCAGTGCCCCGAGGGGGCCTGGCACTGAAGCTTTCTTT	CSAPRGPGTEAFF
many	TRBV12-3/TRBV12-4	TRBD2	TRBJ2-5	TGTGCCAGCAGTTTCTATAGCGGGGGGGGAGGCCCTCAAGAGACCCAGTACTTC	CASSFYSGGGGPQETQYF
few	TRBV29-1	TRBD1	TRBJ2-2	TGCAGCGTCGCGGACAGGGGGTCTTCTTCCGCGAACACCGGGGAGCTGTTTTTT	CSVADRGSSSANTGELFF
.	TRBV7-9	.	TRBJ2-2	TGTGTCAGCAGCTTATCCGGGGAGCTGTTTTTT	CVSSLSGELFF
once	TRBV12-3/TRBV12-4	.	TRBJ2-5	TGTGCCAGCAGCCCCAGGGGAGGGGCCCAGTACTTC	CASSPRGGAQYF